This T cell receptor beta chain was profiled in a study of shared clonotypes between healthy human individuals. Germline V gene sequence: CDR1 SEHNR, CDR2 FQNEAQ (reference sequence). Trimming removed 3 bases from V and 9 bases from J, with 12 bases in between. This CDR3 is 13 amino acids long. Investigators divided CD4+ cells into CD45RA+ naive and CD45RA-negative memory subsets. Comments on this clone: Antigen unknown.

Study-wide results and caveats: Some naive CD4 clonotypes, 4% to 6%, turned up in common across several donors. Despite large depth, rarefaction showed incomplete sorted-subset sequencing. An expected dependence of interdonor clonotype sharing on sequencing depth was noted.

Data came from immunoSEQ multiplex PCR; TCRdb stores just in-frame clones and leaves some out. This sample has millions of clones; 85% to 95% occur once, and the top ten carry roughly 0.14%. The chain carries TRBV7-9 and TRBJ2-1, with D tentatively TRBD2 (5 bases). This clonotype was sampled from a man between 18 and 29 years old in good health. The sample consisted of naive CD4+ T cells sorted from blood. As for subset: CD45RA+ positively selected. CDR3 in DNA: TGTGCCAGCAGCTTTGGGCTAGCAGGTGAGCAGTTCTTC. Translating gives CASSFGLAGEQFF.